These 14 T cell receptor beta chains came from one sample sequenced in a study of CD8 T cells in Susac syndrome. After extraction with the RNeasy kit, about 0.5 to 1 ug of the RNA was reverse transcribed using random hexamers. Each CDR3 protein gets one entry after TCRdb re-called the immunoSEQ multiplex PCR reads with MiXCR. The table has 400,000 to 550,000 distinct CDR3 sequences, approximately 85% seen once. The source material was CD8+ T cells from PBMCs. The receptors were sampled from a human donor with multiple sclerosis.

Note on this clonotype: Given a much more abundant clone one base away, this may be a read error. J is TRBJ2-7 and V is TRBV9; 11 positions match TRBD2. The CDR3 has 14 amino acids. Germline CDR1 reads SGDLS; CDR2 reads YYNGEE. J gave up 3 bases and V 3 bases, and 2 bases lay outside the gene matches. CDR3 in amino acids: CASSAGTSGYEQYF. The CDR3 region has the DNA TGTGCCAGCAGCGCCGGGACTAGCGGCTACGAGCAGTACTTC.

This rearrangement joins TRBV5-4 to TRBJ2-1, with 13 bases fitting TRBD2. V lost 6 bases to trimming and J lost 2 bases; unmatched junction nucleotides: 14. This CDR3 has 19 residues. Germline values: CDR1 SGHNT, CDR2 YYREEE (reference sequence). CDR3 sequence: CASTDTSGRAKITYNEQFF. The DNA of the CDR3 is TGTGCCAGCACCGACACTAGCGGGAGGGCCAAAATAACCTACAATGAGCAGTTCTTC. Supplemented by reference TRBV5-4 and TRBJ2-1, the full variable domain reads ETGVTQSPTHLIKTRGQQVTLRCSSQSGHNTVSWYQQALGQGPQFIFQYYREEENGRGNFPPRFSGLQFPNYSSELNVNALELDDSALYLCASTDTSGRAKITYNEQFFGPGTRLTVL.

This chain joins TRBV27 and TRBJ1-1; D unclear. The V gene lost 3 bases and the J gene lost 3 bases, with 14 bases spanning the gap. CDR3 length: 15 amino acids. Germline CDR1 MNHEY, CDR2 SMNVEV (reference sequence). In DNA form, the CDR3 reads TGTGCCAGCAGTTTCTCGGCAGGAGCTTACACTGAAGCTTTCTTT. Translating gives CASSFSAGAYTEAFF.

The genes are TRBV2 and TRBJ1-2; 8 bases align to TRBD1. The germline V gene encodes CDR1 SNHLY and CDR2 FYNNEI. The CDR3 runs to 17 residues. J gave up 1 base and V 1 base, and 8 bases lay outside the gene matches. This CDR3 reads CASSEGGATGVNYGYTF. The CDR3, as DNA: TGTGCCAGCAGTGAAGGGGGGGCGACAGGGGTTAACTATGGCTACACCTTC.

This chain connects TRBV2 to TRBJ2-7; possible D gene TRBD2, 6 bases. The CDR3 has 13 residues. Trimming took 8 bases from V and 5 from J, leaving 16 bases between them. Looked up from germline, CDR1 is SNHLY and CDR2 is FYNNEI. CDR3 sequence reads: CASSWRSSDEQYF. For the CDR3, the DNA is TGTGCCAGCTCTTGGAGATCTAGCGACGAGCAGTACTTC.

The chain combines TRBV4-1 with TRBJ2-2; TRBD2 matches at 7 bases. With V trimmed by 5 bases and J by 1 base, 7 bases remained unmatched. CDR1 and CDR2 (germline): MGHRA, YSYEKL. The CDR3 runs 16 residues. CDR3 DNA: TGCGCCAGCAGCTTCCGACTAGCAGAGAACACCGGGGAGCTGTTTTTT. It encodes CASSFRLAENTGELFF.

The genes are TRBV6-1 and TRBJ1-5; 9 bases line up with TRBD1. With 2 bases clipped from V and 3 bases from J, the junction kept 5 bases outside the gene matches. CDR3 length equals 16 residues. CDR1 is MNHNS and CDR2 is SASEGT in the germline V gene. CDR3 sequence (DNA): TGTGCCAGCAGTGAATTTACAGGGGGCTACAATCAGCCCCAGCATTTT. The encoded protein is CASSEFTGGYNQPQHF.

The genes are TRBV20-1 and TRBJ2-2; the match to TRBD2 covers 10 bases. Germline assignment: CDR1 DFQATT and CDR2 SNEGSKA (reference sequence). This CDR3 has 16 residues. The V and J ends lost 2 bases and 2 bases, in that order; junction bases with no gene match: 5. CDR3 loop: CSARKLAGQNTGELFF. In DNA, the CDR3 is TGCAGTGCTAGAAAACTAGCGGGGCAAAACACCGGGGAGCTGTTTTTT.

The rearrangement joins TRBV27 to TRBJ1-2; D unresolved. This CDR3 has 13 amino acids. Trimming stripped 0 bases from V and 6 bases from J, with 8 bases between. CDR1 is MNHEY, CDR2 SMNVEV, per germline (reference sequence). The CDR3 here is CASSLSGYDGYTF. CDR3 DNA: TGTGCCAGCAGTTTATCTGGGTATGATGGCTACACCTTC.

The chain recombines TRBV7-9 with TRBJ2-7, with TRBD1 as a possible D gene (6 bases). The CDR3 has 18 residues. Between the trimmed V and J ends, which lost 4 bases and 4 bases, there was a span of 26 bases. CDR1 and CDR2 (germline): SEHNR, FQNEAQ (reference sequence). The CDR3 DNA is TGTGCCAGCAGCTCGACCCCCATGAGGCCGGACAGCCTTTACGAGCAGTACTTC. It specifies CASSSTPMRPDSLYEQYF. Using reference TRBV7-9 and TRBJ2-7 for the parts outside the CDR3, the full variable domain is DTGVSQNPRHKITKRGQNVTFRCDPISEHNRLYWYRQTLGQGPEFLTYFQNEAQLEKSRLLSDRFSAERPKGSFSTLEIQRTEQGDSAMYLCASSSTPMRPDSLYEQYFGPGTRLTVT.

The chain has TRBV19 and TRBJ1-5; D remains ambiguous. The length of the CDR3 is 14 residues. In germline, CDR1 is LNHDA, CDR2 SQIVND (reference sequence). With 3 bases removed from V and 6 bases from J, the gap between germline ends came to 12 bases. The CDR3 DNA reads as TGTGCCAGTAGTATGGGTGGGGTCACTCAGCCCCAGCATTTT. It translates to CASSMGGVTQPQHF. Using reference TRBV19 and TRBJ1-5 for the parts outside the CDR3, the full variable domain is DGGITQSPKYLFRKEGQNVTLSCEQNLNHDAMYWYRQDPGQGLRLIYYSQIVNDFQKGDIAEGYSVSREKKESFPLTVTSAQKNPTAFYLCASSMGGVTQPQHFGDGTRLSIL.

The genes are TRBV2 and TRBJ2-1; 7 bases match TRBD1. The germline CDR1 and CDR2 sequences are SNHLY and FYNNEI. J was trimmed by 1 base and V by 6 bases; bases with no gene match: 6. The CDR3 has 15 amino acids. The DNA of the CDR3 is TGTGCCAGCAGATACCGGGACAGTTCCTACAATGAGCAGTTCTTC. Translating gives CASRYRDSSYNEQFF.

This chain uses TRBV6-2 or TRBV6-3 with TRBJ2-1, with unresolved D. The CDR3 loop spans 14 amino acids. V lost 2 bases, J lost 10 bases, and 15 bases lay in between. Germline-derived CDR1 and CDR2 are MNHEY and SVGEGT. The chain's CDR3 is CASSYTHPGEEQFF. CDR3 coding DNA: TGTGCCAGCAGTTACACCCACCCCGGCGAGGAGCAGTTCTTC.

The rearrangement uses TRBV7-9 and TRBJ2-1, with TRBD1 identical over 9 bases. J lost 2 bases, V lost 2 bases, and 4 bases had no gene match. The germline gives CDR1 SEHNR, CDR2 FQNEAQ (reference sequence). The length of the CDR3 is 16 residues. CDR3 protein: CASSLKGQGPYNEQFF. The CDR3 DNA sequence: TGTGCCAGCAGCTTAAAGGGACAGGGACCCTACAATGAGCAGTTCTTC.